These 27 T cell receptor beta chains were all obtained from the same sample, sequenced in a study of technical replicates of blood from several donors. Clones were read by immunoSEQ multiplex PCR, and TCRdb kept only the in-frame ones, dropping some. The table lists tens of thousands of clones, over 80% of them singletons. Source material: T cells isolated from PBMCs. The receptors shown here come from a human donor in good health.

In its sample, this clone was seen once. Here the CDR3 DNA reads TGTGCCAGCAGCCCGATACAGGGGGGTGAAGCTTTCTTT. Amino acid sequence: CASSPIQGGEAFF. This chain links TRBV7-3 with TRBJ1-1; 8 nucleotides agree with TRBD1. Germline V CDR1 and CDR2: SGHTA, FQGTGA. The CDR3 has 13 residues. With 5 bases clipped from V and 7 bases from J, the junction kept 6 bases outside the gene matches.

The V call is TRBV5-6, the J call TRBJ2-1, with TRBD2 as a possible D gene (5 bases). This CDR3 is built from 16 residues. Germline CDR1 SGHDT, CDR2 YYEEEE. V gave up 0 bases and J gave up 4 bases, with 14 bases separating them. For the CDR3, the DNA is TGTGCCAGCAGCTTGGTCGAAGTAGCGCCATACAATGAGCAGTTCTTC. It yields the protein CASSLVEVAPYNEQFF.

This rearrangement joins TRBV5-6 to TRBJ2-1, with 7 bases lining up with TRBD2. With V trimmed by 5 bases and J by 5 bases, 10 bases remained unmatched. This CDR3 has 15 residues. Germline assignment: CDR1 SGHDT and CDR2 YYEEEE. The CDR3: CASSVGLDLDNEQFF. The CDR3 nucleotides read TGTGCCAGCAGTGTCGGACTAGATCTCGACAATGAGCAGTTCTTC.

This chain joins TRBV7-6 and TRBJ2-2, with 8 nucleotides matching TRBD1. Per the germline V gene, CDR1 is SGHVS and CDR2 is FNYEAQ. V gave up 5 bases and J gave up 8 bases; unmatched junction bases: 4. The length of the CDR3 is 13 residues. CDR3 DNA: TGTGCCAGCAGCCAATGGGACAGGGGGGAGCTGTTTTTT. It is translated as CASSQWDRGELFF.

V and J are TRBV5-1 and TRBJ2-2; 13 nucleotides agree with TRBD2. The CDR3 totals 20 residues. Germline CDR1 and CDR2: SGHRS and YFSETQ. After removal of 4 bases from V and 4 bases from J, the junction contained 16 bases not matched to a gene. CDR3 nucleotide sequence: TGCGCCAGCAGCGCACCTCTACTAGCGGGAGGGAAACGTTTCACCGGGGAGCTGTTTTTT. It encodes CASSAPLLAGGKRFTGELFF.

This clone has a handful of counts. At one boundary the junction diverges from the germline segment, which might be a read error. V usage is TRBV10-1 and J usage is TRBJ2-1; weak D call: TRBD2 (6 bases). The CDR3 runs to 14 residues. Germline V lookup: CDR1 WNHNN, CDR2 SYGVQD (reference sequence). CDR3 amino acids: CATSGQEGRDEQFF. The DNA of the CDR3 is TGCGCCACCAGTGGTCAGGAGGGCAGAGATGAGCAGTTCTTC.

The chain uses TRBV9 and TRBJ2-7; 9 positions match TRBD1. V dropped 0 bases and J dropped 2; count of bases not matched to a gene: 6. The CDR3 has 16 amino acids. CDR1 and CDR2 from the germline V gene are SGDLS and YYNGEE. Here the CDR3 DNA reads TGTGCCAGCAGCGTAGGGGTCCGGGACAGGGCCTACGAGCAGTACTTC. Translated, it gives CASSVGVRDRAYEQYF.

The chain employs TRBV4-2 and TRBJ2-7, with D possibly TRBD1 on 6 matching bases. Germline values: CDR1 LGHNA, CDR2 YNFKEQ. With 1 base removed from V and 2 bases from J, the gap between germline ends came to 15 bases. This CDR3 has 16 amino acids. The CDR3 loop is CASSQVSQGPAYEQYF. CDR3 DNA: TGTGCCAGCAGCCAAGTTTCTCAGGGGCCTGCCTACGAGCAGTACTTC.

The DNA for the CDR3 is TGTGCCAGCAGTGAAAAGTCAAAGAGGCGCAATCAGCCCCAGCATTTT. Translation: CASSEKSKRRNQPQHF. The chain combines TRBV2 with TRBJ1-5, with D unclear. Germline loops: CDR1 SNHLY, CDR2 FYNNEI. The CDR3 contains 16 residues. V was pared by 2 bases and J by 2 bases, with 13 bases between.

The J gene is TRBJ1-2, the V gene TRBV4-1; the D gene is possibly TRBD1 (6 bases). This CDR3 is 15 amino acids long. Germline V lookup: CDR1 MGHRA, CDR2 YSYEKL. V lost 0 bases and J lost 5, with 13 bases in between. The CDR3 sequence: CASSQDPGQQYGYTF. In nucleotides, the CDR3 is TGCGCCAGCAGCCAAGATCCAGGACAGCAGTATGGCTACACCTTC.

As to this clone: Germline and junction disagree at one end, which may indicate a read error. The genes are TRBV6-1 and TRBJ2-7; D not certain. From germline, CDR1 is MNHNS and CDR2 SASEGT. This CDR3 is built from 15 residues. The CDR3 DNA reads TGTGCCAGCAGGGAAGGAACACCCACGTACTACGAGCAGTACTTC. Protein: CASREGTPTYYEQYF.

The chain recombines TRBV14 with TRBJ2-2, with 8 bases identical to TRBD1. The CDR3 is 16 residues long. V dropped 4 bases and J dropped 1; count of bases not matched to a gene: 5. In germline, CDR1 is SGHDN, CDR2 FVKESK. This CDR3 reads CASSRLGQGNTGELFF. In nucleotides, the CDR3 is TGTGCCAGCAGCCGCCTTGGACAGGGGAACACCGGGGAGCTGTTTTTT.

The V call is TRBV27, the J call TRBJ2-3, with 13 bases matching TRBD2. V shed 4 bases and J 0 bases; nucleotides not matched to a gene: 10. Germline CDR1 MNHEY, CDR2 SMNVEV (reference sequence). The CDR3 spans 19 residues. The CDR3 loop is CASSSPGTSGTPSTDTQYF. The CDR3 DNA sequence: TGTGCCAGCAGTTCACCCGGGACTAGCGGGACCCCTAGCACAGATACGCAGTATTTT.

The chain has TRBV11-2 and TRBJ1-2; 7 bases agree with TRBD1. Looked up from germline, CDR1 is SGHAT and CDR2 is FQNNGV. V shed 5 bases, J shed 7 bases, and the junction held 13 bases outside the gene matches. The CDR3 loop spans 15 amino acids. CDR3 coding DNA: TGTGCCAGCAGCGAAGAAGACTACAGGGGAGGTGGCTACACCTTC. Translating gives CASSEEDYRGGGYTF. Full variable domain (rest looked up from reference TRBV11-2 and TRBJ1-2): EAGVAQSPRYKIIEKRQSVAFWCNPISGHATLYWYQQILGQGPKLLIQFQNNGVVDDSQLPKDRFSAERLKGVDSTLKIQPAKLEDSAVYLCASSEEDYRGGGYTFGSGTRLTVV.

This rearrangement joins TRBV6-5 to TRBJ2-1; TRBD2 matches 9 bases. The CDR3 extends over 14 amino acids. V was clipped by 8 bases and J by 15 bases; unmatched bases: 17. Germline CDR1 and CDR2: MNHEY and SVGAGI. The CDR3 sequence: CASGLREGPARVFF. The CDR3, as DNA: TGTGCCAGCGGGTTGCGGGAGGGCCCAGCCCGAGTGTTCTTC.

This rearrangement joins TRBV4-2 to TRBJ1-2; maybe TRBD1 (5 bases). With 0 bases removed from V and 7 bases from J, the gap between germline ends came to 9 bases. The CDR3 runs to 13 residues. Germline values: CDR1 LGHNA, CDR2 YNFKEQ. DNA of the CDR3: TGTGCCAGCAGCCAAGACAGGGACTCTGGCTACACCTTC. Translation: CASSQDRDSGYTF.

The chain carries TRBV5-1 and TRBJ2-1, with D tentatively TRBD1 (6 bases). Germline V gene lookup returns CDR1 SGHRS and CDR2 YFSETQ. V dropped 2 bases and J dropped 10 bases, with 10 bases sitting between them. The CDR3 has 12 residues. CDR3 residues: CASSFSGTEQFF. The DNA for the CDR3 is TGCGCCAGCAGCTTCTCCGGGACAGAGCAGTTCTTC.

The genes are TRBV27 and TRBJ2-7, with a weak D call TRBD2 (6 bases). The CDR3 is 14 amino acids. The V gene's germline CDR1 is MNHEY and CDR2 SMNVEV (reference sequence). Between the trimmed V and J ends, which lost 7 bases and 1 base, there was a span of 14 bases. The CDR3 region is CASKRRGASYEQYF. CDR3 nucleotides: TGTGCCAGCAAACGGAGGGGCGCTTCCTACGAGCAGTACTTC.

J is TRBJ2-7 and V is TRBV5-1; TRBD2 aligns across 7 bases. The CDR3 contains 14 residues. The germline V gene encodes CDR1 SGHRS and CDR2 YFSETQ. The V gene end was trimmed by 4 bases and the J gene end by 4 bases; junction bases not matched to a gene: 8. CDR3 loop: CASSPRREMYEQYF. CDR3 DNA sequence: TGCGCCAGCAGCCCGCGGCGGGAGATGTACGAGCAGTACTTC.

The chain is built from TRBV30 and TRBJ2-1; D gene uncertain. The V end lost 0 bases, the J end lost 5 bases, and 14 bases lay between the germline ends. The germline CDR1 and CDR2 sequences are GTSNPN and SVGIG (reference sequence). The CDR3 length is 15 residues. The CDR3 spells CAWSVFLRSDNEQFF. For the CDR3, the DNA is TGTGCCTGGAGTGTATTCCTCCGATCAGACAATGAGCAGTTCTTC.

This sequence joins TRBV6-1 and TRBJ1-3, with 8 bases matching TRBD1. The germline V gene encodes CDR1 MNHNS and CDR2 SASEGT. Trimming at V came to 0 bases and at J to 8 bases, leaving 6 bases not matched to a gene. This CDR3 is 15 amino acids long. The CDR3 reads CASSEAGTGGHTIYF. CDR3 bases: TGTGCCAGCAGTGAAGCAGGGACAGGTGGCCACACCATATATTTT.

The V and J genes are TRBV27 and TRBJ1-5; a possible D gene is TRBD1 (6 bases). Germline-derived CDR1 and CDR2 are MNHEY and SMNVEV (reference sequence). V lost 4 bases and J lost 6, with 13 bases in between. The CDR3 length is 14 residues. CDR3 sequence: CASSWGQGGQPQHF. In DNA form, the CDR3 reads TGTGCCAGCAGTTGGGGGCAGGGTGGTCAGCCCCAGCATTTT.

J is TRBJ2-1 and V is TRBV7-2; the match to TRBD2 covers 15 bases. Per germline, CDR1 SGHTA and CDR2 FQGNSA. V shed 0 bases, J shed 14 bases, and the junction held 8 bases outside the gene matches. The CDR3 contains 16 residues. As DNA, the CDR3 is TGTGCCAGCAGCTTAGCGATTCTCGGACTAGCGGGGGGGAAGTTCTTC. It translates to CASSLAILGLAGGKFF.

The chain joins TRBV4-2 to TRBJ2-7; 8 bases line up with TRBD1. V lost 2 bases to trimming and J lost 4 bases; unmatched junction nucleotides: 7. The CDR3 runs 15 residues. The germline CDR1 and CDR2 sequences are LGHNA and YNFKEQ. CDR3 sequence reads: CASSQTIDRGYEQYF. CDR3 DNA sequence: TGTGCCAGCAGCCAAACTATCGACAGGGGATACGAGCAGTACTTC.

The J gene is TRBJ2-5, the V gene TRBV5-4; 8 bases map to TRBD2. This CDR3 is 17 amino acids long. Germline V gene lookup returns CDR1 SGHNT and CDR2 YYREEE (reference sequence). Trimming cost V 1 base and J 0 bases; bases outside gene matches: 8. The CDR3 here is CASSLTSGGWYQETQYF. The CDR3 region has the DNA TGTGCCAGCAGCTTGACTAGCGGAGGGTGGTACCAAGAGACCCAGTACTTC. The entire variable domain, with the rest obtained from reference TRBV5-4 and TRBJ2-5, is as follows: ETGVTQSPTHLIKTRGQQVTLRCSSQSGHNTVSWYQQALGQGPQFIFQYYREEENGRGNFPPRFSGLQFPNYSSELNVNALELDDSALYLCASSLTSGGWYQETQYFGPGTRLLVL.

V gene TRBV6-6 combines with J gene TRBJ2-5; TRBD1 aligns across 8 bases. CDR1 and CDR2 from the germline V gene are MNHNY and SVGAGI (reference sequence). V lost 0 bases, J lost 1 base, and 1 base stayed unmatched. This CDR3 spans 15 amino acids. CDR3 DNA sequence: TGTGCCAGCAGTTACTCCAGGGGGCTCCAAGAGACCCAGTACTTC. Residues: CASSYSRGLQETQYF.

CDR3 DNA sequence: TGTGCCAGCAGCCAAGATTTCCCGGTCGGGATCCAGTACTTC. Protein sequence: CASSQDFPVGIQYF. The gene calls are TRBV14 and TRBJ2-5; D is perhaps TRBD2 (5 bases). Per the germline V gene, CDR1 is SGHDN and CDR2 is FVKESK. This CDR3 region has 14 residues. V lost 0 bases, J lost 10 bases, and 15 bases lay in between.